The 25 T cell receptor beta chains reported below all come from one sample, sequenced in a study of blood T cell repertoires in COVID-19. Assay used: immunoSEQ multiplex PCR; TCRdb lists only in-frame clones, some missing. Here the sample spans 50,000 to 75,000 clones, about 78% being singletons. The sample comprised peripheral blood. The receptors derive from a woman over 75 with acute or convalescent COVID-19.

The chain combines TRBV6-6 with TRBJ2-1; D may be TRBD2 (6 bases). The CDR3 covers 14 residues. V lost 8 bases, J lost 1 base, and 12 bases lay in between. CDR1 and CDR2 from the germline V gene are MNHNY and SVGAGI (reference sequence). CDR3 region: CASGEAPSYNEQFF. The CDR3 DNA is TGTGCCAGCGGGGAGGCACCTTCCTACAATGAGCAGTTCTTC.

This clone has a handful of counts. This chain uses TRBV28 with TRBJ1-2; 8 bases map to TRBD1. V was clipped by 2 bases and J by 7 bases; unmatched bases: 6. Germline assignment: CDR1 MDHEN and CDR2 SYDVKM. The CDR3 is 14 residues long. The CDR3 loop is CASSLGQGASGYTF. The CDR3 coding sequence is TGTGCCAGCAGTTTAGGGCAGGGGGCAAGTGGCTACACCTTC.

V is TRBV28 and J is TRBJ1-2; 7 bases match TRBD1. Germline-derived CDR1 and CDR2 are MDHEN and SYDVKM. The CDR3 totals 14 residues. V shed 5 bases, J shed 5 bases, and the junction held 8 bases outside the gene matches. CDR3 in amino acids: CASSPPTGMYGYTF. CDR3 in DNA: TGTGCCAGCAGTCCTCCGACAGGGATGTATGGCTACACCTTC.

The chain carries TRBV5-4 and TRBJ1-1; D gene unclear. The CDR3 covers 14 residues. Germline CDR1 SGHNT, CDR2 YYREEE (reference sequence). Deletions cut 0 bases from V and 4 bases from J, with 10 bases between. CDR3 sequence: CASSLVGRGTEAFF. Written as DNA, the CDR3 is TGTGCCAGCAGCTTGGTGGGGAGAGGCACTGAAGCTTTCTTT. The variable domain in full, completed from reference TRBV5-4 and TRBJ1-1, reads ETGVTQSPTHLIKTRGQQVTLRCSSQSGHNTVSWYQQALGQGPQFIFQYYREEENGRGNFPPRFSGLQFPNYSSELNVNALELDDSALYLCASSLVGRGTEAFFGQGTRLTVV.

DNA of the CDR3: TGTGCCAGCACCTCTGGCGGTGGGCAGCCCCAGCATTTT. This translates into CASTSGGGQPQHF. The chain carries TRBV2 and TRBJ1-5, with D unclear. The germline CDR1 and CDR2 sequences are SNHLY and FYNNEI. V lost 7 bases and J 7 bases, leaving 14 bases between the germline ends. The CDR3 is made up of 13 amino acids.

The chain employs TRBV10-3 and TRBJ1-5, with 8 positions matching TRBD1. Losses at the gene ends were 4 bases for V and 6 bases for J; bases not matched to a gene: 5. Per germline, CDR1 ENHRY and CDR2 SYGVKD. The CDR3 contains 14 residues. CDR3 amino acids: CAISGGDRGQPQHF. The CDR3 DNA reads TGTGCCATCAGTGGAGGTGACAGGGGTCAGCCCCAGCATTTT.

This clone has just a few counts. CDR3: CATSDSRGSSPLHF. The CDR3 DNA sequence: TGTGCCACCAGTGATTCCCGGGGGTCTTCACCCCTCCACTTT. V and J are TRBV24-1 and TRBJ1-6, with D perhaps TRBD1 (5 bases). The CDR3 length is 14 residues. Trimming removed 2 bases at V and 9 bases at J, with 10 bases between. Germline-derived CDR1 and CDR2 are KGHDR and SFDVKD.

The rearrangement links TRBV7-9 to TRBJ2-7, with 13 bases identical to TRBD2. Germline V lookup: CDR1 SEHNR, CDR2 FQNEAQ (reference sequence). V was pared by 4 bases and J by 6 bases, with 6 bases of the junction left unmatched. CDR3 length equals 15 residues. In nucleotides, the CDR3 is TGTGCCAGCAGCTCGAGCGGACTAGCGGGAGTCGAGCAGTACTTC. Translating gives CASSSSGLAGVEQYF.

The chain carries TRBV5-8 and TRBJ1-2; D unclear. The CDR3 consists of 18 residues. The V and J ends lost 7 bases and 3 bases respectively, with 28 bases between them. Germline V CDR1 and CDR2: SGHTS, YDEGEE. In DNA form, the CDR3 reads TGTGCCAGCCCCTCCCCCGACATCTCCCCGGGGTACTACTATGGCTACACCTTC. Its protein product is CASPSPDISPGYYYGYTF. Filled out from reference TRBV5-8 and TRBJ1-2, the complete variable domain reads EAGVTQSPTHLIKTRGQQATLRCSPISGHTSVYWYQQALGLGLQFLLWYDEGEERNRGNFPPRFSGRQFPNYSSELNVNALELEDSALYLCASPSPDISPGYYYGYTFGSGTRLTVV.

This chain links TRBV30 with TRBJ1-4, with 7 positions matching TRBD1. CDR3 length: 13 amino acids. CDR1 GTSNPN and CDR2 SVGIG come from the germline V gene (reference sequence). V was pared by 1 base and J by 7 bases, with 3 bases of the junction left unmatched. CDR3 sequence reads: CAWSAYRGEKLFF. CDR3 DNA sequence: TGTGCCTGGAGTGCCTACAGGGGTGAAAAACTGTTTTTT.

V gene TRBV5-1 combines with J gene TRBJ2-7; 11 nucleotides match TRBD1. V gave up 3 bases and J gave up 6 bases; unmatched junction bases: 5. The CDR3 has 14 residues. Germline CDR1 and CDR2: SGHRS and YFSETQ. CDR3 DNA: TGCGCCAGCAGCTCCGGGACAGGGGGGTTCGAGCAGTACTTC. Its translation is CASSSGTGGFEQYF. The full variable domain, completed using reference TRBV5-1 and TRBJ2-7, is KAGVTQTPRYLIKTRGQQVTLSCSPISGHRSVSWYQQTPGQGLQFLFEYFSETQRNKGNFPGRFSGRQFSNSRSEMNVSTLELGDSALYLCASSSGTGGFEQYFGPGTRLTVT.

The J gene is TRBJ1-1, the V gene TRBV28; D perhaps matches TRBD1 (6 bases). V lost 5 bases to trimming and J lost 5 bases, with 6 bases between them. CDR3 size: 11 residues. The germline gives CDR1 MDHEN, CDR2 SYDVKM. The CDR3 region is CASSRGTEAFF. The CDR3 DNA is TGTGCCAGCAGTAGGGGGACTGAAGCTTTCTTT.

This clone was picked up one time. This sequence joins TRBV3-1 (or the pseudogene TRBV3-2) and TRBJ1-1; D might be TRBD1 (5 bases). Germline CDR1 reads LGHDT; CDR2 reads YNNKEL (reference sequence). Trimming shortened V by 2 bases and J by 3 bases, and 16 bases separated the two germline ends. The CDR3 has 16 residues. Written as DNA, the CDR3 is TGTGCCAGCAGCCAATGGCAGGGAGGGTTCTACACTGAAGCTTTCTTT. Translated: CASSQWQGGFYTEAFF.

In this sample, this clone turned up a few times. The gene calls are TRBV5-6 and TRBJ1-5; D is perhaps TRBD1 (5 bases). Trimming stripped 4 bases from V and 9 bases from J, with 23 bases between. The CDR3 length is 16 residues. Germline V gene data show CDR1 as SGHDT and CDR2 as YYEEEE. CDR3 amino acids: CASSRTGWGDLRPQHF. The CDR3 DNA sequence: TGTGCCAGCAGCCGCACGGGGTGGGGGGACTTGAGGCCCCAGCATTTT.

The chain couples TRBV27 to TRBJ2-7; 7 positions match TRBD2. The trim removed 6 bases at V and 5 bases at J, leaving 19 bases unmatched. The CDR3 has 17 residues. Germline V gene lookup returns CDR1 MNHEY and CDR2 SMNVEV (reference sequence). The CDR3 spells CASSAVGFGGSLNEQYF. The CDR3 region has the DNA TGTGCCAGCAGCGCAGTGGGTTTCGGCGGGAGCTTGAACGAGCAGTACTTC.

This chain links TRBV7-3 with TRBJ1-5; D not resolved. The V gene's germline CDR1 is SGHTA and CDR2 FQGTGA. This CDR3 is 15 amino acids long. The germline V and J ends were trimmed by 0 bases and 3 bases, with 9 bases remaining between them. DNA for the CDR3: TGTGCCAGCAGCTTAACGCAACAGCTCAATCAGCCCCAGCATTTT. Its protein is CASSLTQQLNQPQHF.

This clone appeared a few times. V is TRBV4-1 and J is TRBJ1-2; D is ambiguous. V lost 3 bases, J lost 4 bases, and 15 bases lay in between. The length of the CDR3 is 15 residues. Per germline, CDR1 MGHRA and CDR2 YSYEKL. The CDR3 nucleotides are TGCGCCAGCAGCCAGGACCCACGGGGAACCTATGGCTACACCTTC. This gives the protein CASSQDPRGTYGYTF.

This chain uses TRBV9 with TRBJ2-7; 7 bases line up with TRBD2. Trimming cost V 0 bases and J 3 bases; bases outside gene matches: 6. Germline loops: CDR1 SGDLS, CDR2 YYNGEE. The CDR3 is 15 residues long. CDR3 coding DNA: TGTGCCAGCAGCGTAGGCGGGGGTCTGCTCTACGAGCAGTACTTC. This codes for CASSVGGGLLYEQYF.

This chain connects TRBV13 to TRBJ2-1, with TRBD2 identical over 14 bases. The trim removed 1 base at V and 8 bases at J, leaving 13 bases unmatched. Looked up from germline, CDR1 is PRHDT and CDR2 is FYEKMQ (reference sequence). CDR3 size: 19 residues. The CDR3 protein is CASSLEGRLAGGPVYEQFF. CDR3 nucleotides: TGTGCCAGCAGCTTAGAGGGGCGACTAGCGGGAGGGCCGGTCTATGAGCAGTTCTTC.

The chain couples TRBV7-3 to TRBJ2-1; no reliable D call. With 5 bases removed from V and 0 bases from J, the gap between germline ends came to 11 bases. Germline assignment: CDR1 SGHTA and CDR2 FQGTGA. The CDR3 length is 15 residues. CDR3: CASSPFKSSYNEQFF. Written as DNA, the CDR3 is TGTGCCAGCAGCCCGTTCAAGAGCTCCTACAATGAGCAGTTCTTC. The entire variable domain, with the rest obtained from reference TRBV7-3 and TRBJ2-1, is as follows: GAGVSQTPSNKVTEKGKYVELRCDPISGHTALYWYRQSLGQGPEFLIYFQGTGAADDSGLPNDRFFAVRPEGSVSTLKIQRTERGDSAVYLCASSPFKSSYNEQFFGPGTRLTVL.

The chain joins TRBV27 to TRBJ2-5; no reliable D call. With 4 bases removed from V and 7 bases from J, the gap between germline ends came to 10 bases. Germline CDR1 is MNHEY and CDR2 is SMNVEV (reference sequence). The CDR3 length is 12 residues. DNA of the CDR3: TGTGCCAGCAGTTCAAACGATAGGACCCAGTACTTC. Protein: CASSSNDRTQYF.

The CDR3 protein is CASSPGGARGNTIYF. The CDR3, as DNA: TGTGCCAGTTCCCCAGGGGGCGCGAGAGGAAACACCATATATTTT. The V call is TRBV27, the J call TRBJ1-3; TRBD1 matches at 8 bases. V lost 9 bases, J lost 4 bases, and 11 bases stayed unmatched. CDR3 length: 15 amino acids. Germline V lookup: CDR1 MNHEY, CDR2 SMNVEV (reference sequence).

The chain combines TRBV29-1 with TRBJ2-7; a weak D match, TRBD1 (5 bases). V lost 8 bases and J lost 0, with 11 bases in between. The CDR3 length is 12 residues. Per germline, CDR1 SQVTM and CDR2 ANQGSEA. The CDR3 nucleotides read TGCAGCTCCCGGACAAACTCCTACGAGCAGTACTTC. Amino acid sequence: CSSRTNSYEQYF.

V is TRBV2 and J is TRBJ2-1, with D possibly being TRBD1 (6 bases). Per the germline V gene, CDR1 is SNHLY and CDR2 is FYNNEI. The CDR3 is 12 amino acids. V lost 3 bases and J 8 bases, leaving 8 bases between the germline ends. The CDR3 spells CASSDEGDEQFF. CDR3 sequence (DNA): TGTGCCAGCAGTGACGAGGGGGATGAGCAGTTCTTC.

This clone was picked up a small number of times. The CDR3 DNA is TGTGCCACCAGCAGGTCTACAGGGGTTGGCTACGAGCAGTACTTC. It translates to CATSRSTGVGYEQYF. The V and J genes are TRBV15 and TRBJ2-7; 7 positions match TRBD1. V lost 3 bases, J lost 3 bases, and 8 bases stayed unmatched. Looked up from germline, CDR1 is LNHNV and CDR2 is YYDKDF (reference sequence). The CDR3 extends over 15 amino acids.